Presented here are 5 T cell receptor beta chains from one specimen sequenced in a study of OX40 agonist ivuxolimab in advanced cancers. Profiling relied on immunoSEQ multiplex PCR, and the TCRdb table lists in-frame clones only, not all of them. The top ten clones hold about 0.49% of a sample with 100,000 or so clones, around 93% of them seen once. Sample: CD4+ or CD8+ T cells sorted from blood, taken in a trial of the OX40 agonist ivuxolimab. The receptors here all came from an adult with an advanced solid tumor such as melanoma, head and neck, liver or kidney cancer.

This clone showed up just a few times. The chain is built from TRBV28 and TRBJ1-5; 9 positions match TRBD1. The CDR3 covers 15 residues. Per germline, CDR1 MDHEN and CDR2 SYDVKM. The junction had 4 bases not matched to a gene; V was cut back by 5 bases and J by 2 bases. The CDR3: CASSLTGGGNQPQHF. CDR3 bases: TGTGCCAGCAGTCTTACAGGGGGCGGCAATCAGCCCCAGCATTTT.

This sequence joins TRBV9 and TRBJ2-1, with 9 bases lining up with TRBD2. Germline V CDR1 and CDR2: SGDLS, YYNGEE. The V and J ends lost 5 bases and 7 bases, in that order; junction bases with no gene match: 7. The CDR3 sequence is 14 residues long. CDR3 sequence (DNA): TGTGCCAGCAGAGGTAGCGGGAGTCGAAATGAGCAGTTCTTC. It specifies CASRGSGSRNEQFF.

This chain connects TRBV11-2 to TRBJ2-1; a possible D gene is TRBD2 (5 bases). The germline gives CDR1 SGHAT, CDR2 FQNNGV. The CDR3 is made up of 16 amino acids. The V gene lost 3 bases and the J gene lost 0 bases, with 12 bases spanning the gap. The chain's CDR3 is CASSLTGMSSYNEQFF. Here the CDR3 DNA reads TGTGCCAGCAGCTTGACGGGGATGAGCTCCTACAATGAGCAGTTCTTC.

This clone was found once. The V and J genes are TRBV30 and TRBJ2-7; D possibly corresponds to TRBD1 (5 bases). Per the germline V gene, CDR1 is GTSNPN and CDR2 is SVGIG (reference sequence). The V end lost 7 bases, the J end lost 0 bases, and 10 bases lay between the germline ends. The CDR3 contains 12 residues. This CDR3 is CAYRTVSYEQYF. The CDR3 nucleotides read TGTGCCTACAGGACGGTCTCCTACGAGCAGTACTTC. Full variable domain (missing parts from reference TRBV30 and TRBJ2-7): SQTIHQWPATLVQPVGSPLSLECTVEGTSNPNLYWYRQAAGRGLQLLFYSVGIGQISSEVPQNLSASRPQDRQFILSSKKLLLSDSGFYLCAYRTVSYEQYFGPGTRLTVT.

V usage is TRBV14 and J usage is TRBJ2-7; a weak D match, TRBD1 (6 bases). CDR1 SGHDN and CDR2 FVKESK come from the germline V gene. The CDR3 runs 14 residues. V was trimmed by 2 bases and J by 6 bases, leaving 14 bases between them. The CDR3: CASSQLGPGVEQYF. The DNA for the CDR3 is TGTGCCAGCAGCCAACTGGGACCAGGGGTCGAGCAGTACTTC.